This T cell receptor beta chain appears in the sequencing data of a study of T cell repertoires in cytomegalovirus infection. Overall study context: It was the public TCR beta signatures that indicated both CMV infection and matching HLA type. Study observations and caveats: CMV carriers having the relevant HLA were flagged by cumulative public TCR beta family frequency. The ex vivo response showed dominance by HLA-C-restricted CMV-specific TCR beta clonotypes.

There are a few counts of this clonotype. Its antigen is undetermined. Via MiXCR, TCRdb re-called the reads, giving one row per CDR3 protein. Among 150,000 to 200,000 distinct CDR3 sequences, 17% were seen once, and the ten largest hold 20% to 25%. The CDR3 extends over 14 amino acids. The germline gives CDR1 LNHDA, CDR2 SQIVND (reference sequence). V was trimmed by 5 bases and J by 0 bases, leaving 10 bases between them. The rearrangement joins TRBV19 to TRBJ1-1, with unresolved D. Sequencing was carried out using CD8+ T cells from PBMCs. This clonotype originated in a human donor in good health (CMV status not recorded). Some clones in this sample may be carry-over from other donors' samples. The CDR3 DNA is TGTGCCAGTAGTCTTTACGTTATGAACACTGAAGCTTTCTTT. Translated: CASSLYVMNTEAFF.